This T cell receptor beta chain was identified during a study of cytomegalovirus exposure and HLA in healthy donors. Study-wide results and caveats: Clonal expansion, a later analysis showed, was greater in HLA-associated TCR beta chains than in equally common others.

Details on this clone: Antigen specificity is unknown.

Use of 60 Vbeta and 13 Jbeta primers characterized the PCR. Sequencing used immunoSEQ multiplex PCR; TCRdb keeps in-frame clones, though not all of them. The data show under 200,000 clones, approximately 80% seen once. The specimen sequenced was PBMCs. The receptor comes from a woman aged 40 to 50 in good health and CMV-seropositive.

The CDR3 DNA reads TGTGCCAGTAGTACCGGACTAGCGGGCGCCACCCAGTACTTC. This sequence encodes CASSTGLAGATQYF. The chain links TRBV19 to TRBJ2-5, with 11 bases matching TRBD2. Trimming removed 4 bases from V and 8 bases from J; junction bases left unmatched: 6. In germline, CDR1 is LNHDA, CDR2 SQIVND (reference sequence). The CDR3 is made up of 14 amino acids.